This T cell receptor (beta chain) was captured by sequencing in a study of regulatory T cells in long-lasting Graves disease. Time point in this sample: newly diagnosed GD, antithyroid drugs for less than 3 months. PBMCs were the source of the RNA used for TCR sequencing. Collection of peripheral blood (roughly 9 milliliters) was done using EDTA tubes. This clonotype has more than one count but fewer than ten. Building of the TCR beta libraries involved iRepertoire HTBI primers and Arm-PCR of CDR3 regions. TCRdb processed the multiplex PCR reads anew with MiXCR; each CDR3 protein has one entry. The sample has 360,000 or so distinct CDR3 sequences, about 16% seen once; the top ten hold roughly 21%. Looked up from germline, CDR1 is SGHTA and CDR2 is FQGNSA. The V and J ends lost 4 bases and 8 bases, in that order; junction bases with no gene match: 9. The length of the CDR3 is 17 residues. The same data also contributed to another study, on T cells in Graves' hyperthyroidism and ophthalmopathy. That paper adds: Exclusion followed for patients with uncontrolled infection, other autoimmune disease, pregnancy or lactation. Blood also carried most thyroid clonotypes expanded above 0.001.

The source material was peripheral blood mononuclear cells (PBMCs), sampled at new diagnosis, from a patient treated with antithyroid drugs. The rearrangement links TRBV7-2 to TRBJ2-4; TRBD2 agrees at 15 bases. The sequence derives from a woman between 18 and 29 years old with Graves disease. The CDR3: CASSSRTSGGAGDIQYF. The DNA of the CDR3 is TGTGCCAGCAGCTCGAGGACTAGCGGGGGGGCCGGGGACATTCAGTACTTC.